This TCR beta chain was observed in a study of T cells expressing NK-cell markers. Findings and limits, study-wide: In a group of several donors, dominant NKG2C+ clonotypes represented roughly 1.0-8% of CD8+ T cells.

With respect to this clonotype: Its target is not known.

Germline V gives CDR1 DFQATT, CDR2 SNEGSKA (reference sequence). This CDR3 has 14 amino acids. TCRdb reprocessed the 5' RACE reads, with one entry per CDR3 protein and no DNA. This table lists approximately 550,000 distinct CDR3 sequences. This chain uses TRBV20-1 with TRBJ1-5. The specimen was blood T cells: a sorted CD56 or NKG2C T cell subset, CD4+ or CD8+ T cells, or bulk PBMC T cells (not recorded which). The clonotype was recovered from a man younger than 30 in good health. The CDR3 is CSASPTQTSQPQHF.